This T cell receptor beta chain came from a study of blood T cell repertoires in COVID-19 (dated by TCRdb to the early 2020s). For the wider study: The collaborator samples originated in the United States, Italy and Spain and spanned the acute and convalescent phases of COVID-19. The prospective study material was composed of cDNA or gDNA derived from T cells, B-cell-depleted T cells, or PBMCs. Subjects who had been exposed to COVID-19, were actively infected with it, or had recovered from it provided the deeply sampled blood TCRbeta repertoires that made up the dataset. A freely available public database, intended as a resource for researchers studying the immune response to SARS-CoV-2, is where the repertoires were released. The samples were drawn from the first 160 participants of the ongoing ImmuneRACE study and from 1,254 subjects provided by 6 global collaborators. The sample metadata nearly always contained a de-identified subject ID, COVID-19 status, age in years and sex. Where available, HLA class I and class II types were taken from metadata supplied by the sample provider and were not determined by assay-based typing.

In the prospective study, participants were roughly 18 to 95 years old, resided in about two dozen geographic areas of the United States, and were enrolled through a virtual design. In the prospective study, cohorts were assigned on the basis of participant-reported clinical history obtained from a screening survey and a study questionnaire. Recovered participants in ImmuneRACE Cohort 3 were defined by two consecutive negative NP/OP PCR tests, clearance by a healthcare professional, or resolution of symptoms. Mobile phlebotomists in the prospective study collected whole blood, serum and a nasopharyngeal or oropharyngeal swab from every participant. Over a roughly two-month period, participants in the prospective study had the option of providing additional blood draws and questionnaires. Before DNA extraction, prospective study blood samples were shipped either frozen or at room temperature. The immunoSEQ Assay, a bias-controlled multiplex PCR, was used to amplify TCRbeta CDR3 regions from genomic DNA. On the study's bioinformatics: Nucleated cell counts per sample were estimated from amplification of reference gene primers within the assay. To quantify the absolute abundance of each unique TCRbeta CDR3 rearrangement, sequence reads were collapsed and filtered. For each sample, productive Simpson clonality was calculated by taking the square root of Simpson's diversity index across productive rearrangements. The table comes from immuneACCESS by way of TCRdb, which keeps in-frame sequences with V and J called. Part of the clones is missing from these tables; in studies checked, under half for an unresolved V gene and the rest for unknown reasons. V and J calls and clone size follow that table, whereas D and trimming were derived from the DNA. For this sample there are about 200,000 clones; 84% appear just once. The ten top clones hold 7.5% of the sample.

This clone came up a few times. Its antigen is currently not known. Per-base quality was not reported, and no clone a single base away is much larger than it. Overall study outcomes, separate from this receptor: The quantity of clinical and demographic metadata differed by source and by participant and was supplied without curation.

The CDR3 runs 18 amino acids, cysteine and phenylalanine included. Just CDR3 DNA is preserved here, 54 bases in frame from base 1. Reading the germline V gene gives CDR1 SGHAT and CDR2 FQNNGV. V loses 5 bases at its end and J loses 4 bases; junction bases beyond the gene matches: 12. The sequence was collected from a middle-aged man who had recovered from COVID-19. The chain uses TRBV11-2 and TRBJ2-7, and TRBD2 aligns with 15 junction nucleotides. Sequenced material: PBMCs or T cells enriched from blood (not recorded which). The CDR3 reads as follows: CASSRLPGLAGGTYEQYF. The DNA sequence reads TGTGCCAGCAGCCGTCTCCCGGGACTAGCGGGGGGAACGTACGAGCAGTACTTC.